This record looks at one T cell receptor (beta chain) sequence and its context. Its antigen is as yet unknown. The sample is drawn from a study of CD8 T cells in ankylosing spondylitis. Notes on the study in general: Earlier authors reported some of these motif variants in reactive arthritis synovial fluid and blood.

CDR3 length: 15 amino acids. V was cut by 5 bases and J by 5 bases, with 18 bases left in between. The germline gives CDR1 SGHTA, CDR2 FQGNSA. MiXCR was run by TCRdb on the 5' RACE reads, yielding one entry per CDR3 protein. The sample includes tens of thousands of distinct CDR3 sequences, more than 5.5% of them seen just once. The sequenced sample was synovial fluid, either unsorted or a sorted T cell fraction (not recorded which). The source is a male donor with ankylosing spondylitis. This sequence joins TRBV7-2 and TRBJ2-5; D possibly uses TRBD1 or TRBD2 (6 bases each). Here the CDR3 DNA reads TGTGCCAGCAGCGGAGGGACACCGGCGGTCGAGACCCAGTACTTC. It is translated as CASSGGTPAVETQYF. The full variable domain, rest sourced from reference TRBV7-2 and TRBJ2-5, is GAGVSQSPSNKVTEKGKDVELRCDPISGHTALYWYRQSLGQGLEFLIYFQGNSAPDKSGLPSDRFSAERTGGSVSTLTIQRTQQEDSAVYLCASSGGTPAVETQYFGPGTRLLVL.